Below are 10 T cell receptor beta chains sequenced from a single sample in a study of Ad26.COV2.S vaccination and SARS-CoV-2 variants. Treatment defined: over 15 received Ad26.COV2.S at low or high dose, single or two shots; five or six received placebo; per-sample allocation not given. Samples were taken on day 63 after the first vaccine or placebo injection. Only in-frame clones appear in the TCRdb table, and some are missing; sequencing was by immunoSEQ multiplex PCR. The data show more than 350,000 clones, with around 90% seen just once and 12% held by the top ten. Sequenced material: peripheral blood, taken in a trial of Ad26.COV2.S vaccine versus placebo. The receptors were sampled from a person between 18 and 65 years old who received the Ad26.COV2.S COVID-19 vaccine or a placebo.

This clone was counted between two and nine times. The rearrangement uses TRBV7-9 and TRBJ1-2; 9 positions agree with TRBD1. The CDR3 runs to 14 residues. V dropped 6 bases and J dropped 2; count of bases not matched to a gene: 4. Germline V gene sequence: CDR1 SEHNR, CDR2 FQNEAQ (reference sequence). The CDR3 nucleotides are TGTGCCAGCAGTTTTACAGGGGGCAACTATGGCTACACCTTC. Translating it yields CASSFTGGNYGYTF.

The rearrangement joins TRBV6-1 to TRBJ2-7; D is tentatively TRBD1 or TRBD2 (5 bases each). The CDR3 is made up of 14 amino acids. With 3 bases removed from V and 1 base from J, the gap between germline ends came to 10 bases. CDR1 and CDR2 (germline): MNHNS, SASEGT. CDR3 protein: CASSEQGPSYEQYF. CDR3 DNA sequence: TGTGCCAGCAGTGAGCAGGGACCGTCCTACGAGCAGTACTTC.

The chain is built from TRBV6-8 and TRBJ2-2; D ambiguous. The CDR3 totals 12 residues. CDR1 MNHGY and CDR2 SAAAGT come from the germline V gene. Trimming stripped 6 bases from V and 6 bases from J, with 8 bases between. The CDR3 DNA sequence: TGTGCCAGCAGAGACCAATCCGGGGAGCTGTTTTTT. Translation gives CASRDQSGELFF.

This chain connects TRBV11-2 to TRBJ2-1; weak D call: TRBD2 (6 bases). V dropped 5 bases and J dropped 0 bases, with 23 bases sitting between them. Germline CDR1 is SGHAT and CDR2 is FQNNGV. The CDR3 is 19 amino acids. The CDR3 region is CASSGELADPSSSYNEQFF. Written as DNA, the CDR3 is TGTGCCAGCAGCGGAGAACTAGCAGACCCTAGCAGCTCCTACAATGAGCAGTTCTTC.

This clone was seen a single time. This chain uses TRBV12-5 with TRBJ2-7; 10 nucleotides align to TRBD1. Germline V lookup: CDR1 LGHNT, CDR2 FRNRAP. This CDR3 spans 15 amino acids. Trimming took 1 base from V and 2 from J; bases not matched to a gene: 2. For the CDR3, the DNA is TGTGCTAGTGGTTTGGGGACAGGGGGGACCTACGAGCAGTACTTC. Translating gives CASGLGTGGTYEQYF. Looking up the rest from reference TRBV12-5 and TRBJ2-7 gives the full variable domain: DARVTQTPRHKVTEMGQEVTMRCQPILGHNTVFWYRQTMMQGLELLAYFRNRAPLDDSGMPKDRFSAEMPDATLATLKIQPSEPRDSAVYFCASGLGTGGTYEQYFGPGTRLTVT.

The rearrangement joins TRBV28 to TRBJ1-1, with D possibly matching TRBD1 (6 bases). V dropped 8 bases and J dropped 1 base, with 14 bases sitting between them. The CDR3 covers 14 residues. CDR1 MDHEN and CDR2 SYDVKM come from the germline V gene. The CDR3 sequence: CASHRGGANTEAFF. The CDR3 DNA reads TGTGCCAGCCATAGGGGGGGGGCGAACACTGAAGCTTTCTTT.

J is TRBJ1-3 and V is TRBV9, with D possibly being TRBD1 (5 bases). CDR3 length equals 16 residues. V shed 0 bases and J shed 2 bases, with 12 bases lying between them. Per germline, CDR1 SGDLS and CDR2 YYNGEE. CDR3 residues: CASSVESGRAGNTIYF. As DNA, the CDR3 is TGTGCCAGCAGCGTAGAATCCGGCAGGGCTGGAAACACCATATATTTT.

This clone was found a few times. The sample has other DNA sequences that encode this CDR3 too. This sequence joins TRBV6-1 and TRBJ2-1, with 11 bases matching TRBD2. The germline V gene has CDR1 MNHNS and CDR2 SASEGT. The CDR3 spans 15 residues. V lost 2 bases and J lost 3; bases outside the gene matches: 0. The CDR3: CASSETSGSYNEQFF. Here the CDR3 DNA reads TGTGCCAGCAGTGAAACTAGCGGGAGCTACAATGAGCAGTTCTTC.

The chain uses TRBV2 and TRBJ2-7, with 8 bases that match TRBD1. CDR1 is SNHLY and CDR2 is FYNNEI in the germline V gene. Losses at the gene ends were 4 bases for V and 6 bases for J; bases not matched to a gene: 2. The length of the CDR3 is 12 residues. CDR3 sequence: CASSGTGREQYF. As DNA, the CDR3 is TGTGCCAGCAGTGGGACAGGGCGCGAGCAGTACTTC.

The chain couples TRBV27 to TRBJ2-1; D not certain. The V gene's germline CDR1 is MNHEY and CDR2 SMNVEV (reference sequence). Deletions cut 2 bases from V and 0 bases from J, with 8 bases between. The CDR3 is made up of 15 amino acids. As DNA, the CDR3 is TGTGCCAGCAGTTTAAACCCTAGCTCCTACAATGAGCAGTTCTTC. Translated, it gives CASSLNPSSYNEQFF.